The sequence of this T cell receptor (beta chain) was determined in a study of blood T cell repertoires in COVID-19. Participant age was about 18 to 89 years, and participants resided in about two dozen US areas. This CDR3 has 13 residues. Germline loops: CDR1 MDHEN, CDR2 SYDVKM. Trimming removed 0 bases from V and 4 bases from J, with 6 bases in between. Source study methods: The assay estimated nucleated cells by amplifying reference gene primers. Sequencing was performed with immunoSEQ multiplex PCR; in TCRdb, only in-frame clones are kept and a portion is missing. V and J calls and clone size are copied from that table; D and trimming were computed from the DNA. The sample shows under 300,000 clones, approximately 90% of them seen only once.

This TCR was recovered from a human donor in a cohort exposed to, infected with or recovered from COVID-19 (not recorded which). The donor label of this sample is uncertain. The material sequenced was PBMCs or T cells enriched from blood (not recorded which). The V call is TRBV28, the J call TRBJ1-1; TRBD1 is a possible D gene (6 bases). CDR3: CASSLWDSTEAFF. The CDR3 DNA is TGTGCCAGCAGTTTATGGGACAGCACTGAAGCTTTCTTT.